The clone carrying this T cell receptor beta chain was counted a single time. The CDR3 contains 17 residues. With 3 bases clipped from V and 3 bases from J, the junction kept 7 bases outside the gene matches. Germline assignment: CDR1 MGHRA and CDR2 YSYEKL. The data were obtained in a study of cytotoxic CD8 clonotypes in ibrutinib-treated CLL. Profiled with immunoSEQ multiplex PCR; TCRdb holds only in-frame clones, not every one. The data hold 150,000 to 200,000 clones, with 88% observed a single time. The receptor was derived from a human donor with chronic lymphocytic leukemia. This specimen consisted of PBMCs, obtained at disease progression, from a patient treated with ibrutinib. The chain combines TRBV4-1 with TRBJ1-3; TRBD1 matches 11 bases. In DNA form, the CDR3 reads TGCGCCAGCAGCCAGTTGGCGGGACAGGGGGTTGGAAACACCATATATTTT. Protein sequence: CASSQLAGQGVGNTIYF.